This T cell receptor beta chain was sequenced in a study of brain metastases from non-small cell lung cancer. Germline trimming cut 8 bases from V and 6 bases from J; bases unmatched to any gene: 6. Germline V gene data show CDR1 as LNHDA and CDR2 as SQIVND (reference sequence). This CDR3 has 13 amino acids. This clone appeared a few times. Generated by immunoSEQ multiplex PCR, the TCRdb table keeps only in-frame clones and is missing some. The sample yields 1,500 or so clones, over 80% seen once. The chain couples TRBV19 to TRBJ2-2, with TRBD1 identical over 7 bases. The sequence derives from a donor older than 35 with non-small cell lung cancer. The sequencing sample was made of tumor-adjacent normal tissue. The CDR3 region is CASLLTGAGELFF. The CDR3, as DNA: TGTGCCAGTCTTTTAACAGGGGCCGGGGAGCTGTTTTTT.